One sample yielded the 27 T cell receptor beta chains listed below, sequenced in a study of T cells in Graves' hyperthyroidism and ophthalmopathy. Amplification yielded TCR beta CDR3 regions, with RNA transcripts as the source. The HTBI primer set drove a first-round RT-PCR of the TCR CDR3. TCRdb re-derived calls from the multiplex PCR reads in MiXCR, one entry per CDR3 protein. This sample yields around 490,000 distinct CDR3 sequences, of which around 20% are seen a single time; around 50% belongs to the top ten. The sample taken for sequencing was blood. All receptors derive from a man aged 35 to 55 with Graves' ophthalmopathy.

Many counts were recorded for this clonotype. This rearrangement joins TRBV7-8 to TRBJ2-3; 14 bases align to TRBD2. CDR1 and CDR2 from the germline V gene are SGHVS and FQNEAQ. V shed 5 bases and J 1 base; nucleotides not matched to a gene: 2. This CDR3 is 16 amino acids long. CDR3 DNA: TGTGCCAGCAGCCCGGGACTAGCGGGGGGCACAGATACGCAGTATTTT. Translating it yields CASSPGLAGGTDTQYF.

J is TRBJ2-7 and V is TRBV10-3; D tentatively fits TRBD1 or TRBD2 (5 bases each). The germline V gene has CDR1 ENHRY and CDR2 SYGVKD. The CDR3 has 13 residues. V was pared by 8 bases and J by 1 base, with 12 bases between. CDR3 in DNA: TGTGCCATCGCCGGGACGGTTTCCTACGAGCAGTACTTC. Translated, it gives CAIAGTVSYEQYF.

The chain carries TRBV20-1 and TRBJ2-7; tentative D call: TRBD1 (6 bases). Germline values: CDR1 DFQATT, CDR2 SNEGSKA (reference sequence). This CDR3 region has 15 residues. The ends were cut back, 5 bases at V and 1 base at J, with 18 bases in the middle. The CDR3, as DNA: TGCAGTGCTTACAAACAGGGAGTGTTTTCCTACGAGCAGTACTTC. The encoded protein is CSAYKQGVFSYEQYF.

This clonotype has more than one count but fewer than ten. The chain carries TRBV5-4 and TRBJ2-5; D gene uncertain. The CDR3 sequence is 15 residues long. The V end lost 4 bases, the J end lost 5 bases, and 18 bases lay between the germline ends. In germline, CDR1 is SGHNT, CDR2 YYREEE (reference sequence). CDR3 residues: CASSHPDEDVETQYF. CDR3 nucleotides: TGTGCCAGCAGCCACCCGGACGAGGACGTTGAGACCCAGTACTTC.

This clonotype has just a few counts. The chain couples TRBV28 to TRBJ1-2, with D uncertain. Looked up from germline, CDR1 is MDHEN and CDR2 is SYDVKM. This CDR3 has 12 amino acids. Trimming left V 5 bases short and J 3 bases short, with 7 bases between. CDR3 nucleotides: TGTGCCAGCAGTACTAGTTACTATGGCTACACCTTC. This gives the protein CASSTSYYGYTF.

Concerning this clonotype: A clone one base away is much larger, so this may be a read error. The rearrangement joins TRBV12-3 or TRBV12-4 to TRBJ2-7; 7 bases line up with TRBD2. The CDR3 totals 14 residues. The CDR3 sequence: CASSFTGGSNERYF. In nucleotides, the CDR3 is TGTGCCAGCAGTTTTACGGGAGGCTCTAACGAGCGGTACTTC.

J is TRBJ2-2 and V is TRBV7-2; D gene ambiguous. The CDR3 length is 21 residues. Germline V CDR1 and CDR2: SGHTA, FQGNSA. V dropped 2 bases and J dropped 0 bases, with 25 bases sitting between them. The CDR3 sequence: CASSLILGSVWIATNTGELFF. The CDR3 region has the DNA TGTGCCAGCAGCTTAATCTTGGGGTCAGTGTGGATTGCAACGAACACCGGGGAGCTGTTTTTT.

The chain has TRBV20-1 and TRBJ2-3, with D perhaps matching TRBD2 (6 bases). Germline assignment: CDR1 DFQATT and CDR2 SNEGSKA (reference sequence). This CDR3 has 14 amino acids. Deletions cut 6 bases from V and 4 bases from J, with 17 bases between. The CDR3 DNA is TGCAGTGCCCACCCGTGGAGCGGGCCAGATACGCAGTATTTT. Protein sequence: CSAHPWSGPDTQYF.

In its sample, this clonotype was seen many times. CDR3 in amino acids: CASSLVTGGEAFF. CDR3 nucleotides: TGCGCCAGCAGCTTGGTTACGGGAGGGGAAGCTTTCTTT. The rearrangement links TRBV5-1 to TRBJ1-1, with D unresolved. The CDR3 totals 13 residues. V gave up 0 bases and J gave up 8 bases, with 11 bases separating them. Germline V lookup: CDR1 SGHRS, CDR2 YFSETQ. The complete variable domain, with remaining parts taken from reference TRBV5-1 and TRBJ1-1, reads KAGVTQTPRYLIKTRGQQVTLSCSPISGHRSVSWYQQTPGQGLQFLFEYFSETQRNKGNFPGRFSGRQFSNSRSEMNVSTLELGDSALYLCASSLVTGGEAFFGQGTRLTVV.

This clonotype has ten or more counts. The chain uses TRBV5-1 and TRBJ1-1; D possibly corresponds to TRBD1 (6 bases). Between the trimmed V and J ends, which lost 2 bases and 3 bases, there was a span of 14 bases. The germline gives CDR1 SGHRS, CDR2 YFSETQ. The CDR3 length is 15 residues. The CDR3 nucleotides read TGCGCCAGCAGCTTCGACAGGAGGAGGGACACTGAAGCTTTCTTT. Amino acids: CASSFDRRRDTEAFF.

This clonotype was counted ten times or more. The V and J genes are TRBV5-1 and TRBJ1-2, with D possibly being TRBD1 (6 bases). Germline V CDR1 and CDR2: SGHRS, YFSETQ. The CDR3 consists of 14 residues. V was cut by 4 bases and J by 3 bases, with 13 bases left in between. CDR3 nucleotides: TGCGCCAGCAGCCGGGCCTCAGGGGACTATGGCTACACCTTC. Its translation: CASSRASGDYGYTF. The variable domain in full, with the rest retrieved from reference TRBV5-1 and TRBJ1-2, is KAGVTQTPRYLIKTRGQQVTLSCSPISGHRSVSWYQQTPGQGLQFLFEYFSETQRNKGNFPGRFSGRQFSNSRSEMNVSTLELGDSALYLCASSRASGDYGYTFGSGTRLTVV.

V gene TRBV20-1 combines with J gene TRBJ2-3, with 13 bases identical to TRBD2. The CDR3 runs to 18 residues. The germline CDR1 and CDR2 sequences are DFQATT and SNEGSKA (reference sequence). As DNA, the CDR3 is TGCAGGGCCGTGGGACTAGCGGGGAGTTTTTCTAGCACAGATACGCAGTATTTT. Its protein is CRAVGLAGSFSSTDTQYF.

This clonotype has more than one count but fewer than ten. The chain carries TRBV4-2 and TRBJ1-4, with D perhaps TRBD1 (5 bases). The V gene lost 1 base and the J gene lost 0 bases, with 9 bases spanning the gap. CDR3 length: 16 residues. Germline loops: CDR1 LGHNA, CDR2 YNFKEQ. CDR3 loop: CASSQGGRATNEKLFF. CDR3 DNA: TGTGCCAGCAGCCAAGGAGGCAGGGCAACTAATGAAAAACTGTTTTTT.

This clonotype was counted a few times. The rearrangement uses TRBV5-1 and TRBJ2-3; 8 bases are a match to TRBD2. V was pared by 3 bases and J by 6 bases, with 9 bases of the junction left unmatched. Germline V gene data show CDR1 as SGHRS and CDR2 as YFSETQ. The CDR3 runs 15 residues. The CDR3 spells CASSSGGGFSDTQYF. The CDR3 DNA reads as TGCGCCAGCAGCTCCGGGGGGGGGTTCTCTGATACGCAGTATTTT.

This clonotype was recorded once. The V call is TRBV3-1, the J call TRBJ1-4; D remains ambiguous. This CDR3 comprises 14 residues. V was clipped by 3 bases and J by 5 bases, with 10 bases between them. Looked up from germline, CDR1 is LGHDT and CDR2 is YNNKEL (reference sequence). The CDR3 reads CASSHGRQNEKLFF. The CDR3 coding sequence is TGTGCCAGCAGCCACGGACGGCAGAATGAAAAACTGTTTTTT.

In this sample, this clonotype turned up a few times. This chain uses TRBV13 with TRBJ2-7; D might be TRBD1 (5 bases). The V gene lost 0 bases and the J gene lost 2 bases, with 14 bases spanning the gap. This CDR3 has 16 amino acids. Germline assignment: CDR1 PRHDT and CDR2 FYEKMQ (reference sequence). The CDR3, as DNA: TGTGCCAGCAGCTTAGGCCTAGGCTCAGGGACCTACGAGCAGTACTTC. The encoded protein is CASSLGLGSGTYEQYF. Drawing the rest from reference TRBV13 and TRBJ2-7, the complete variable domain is AAGVIQSPRHLIKEKRETATLKCYPIPRHDTVYWYQQGPGQDPQFLISFYEKMQSDKGSIPDRFSAQQFSDYHSELNMSSLELGDSALYFCASSLGLGSGTYEQYFGPGTRLTVT.

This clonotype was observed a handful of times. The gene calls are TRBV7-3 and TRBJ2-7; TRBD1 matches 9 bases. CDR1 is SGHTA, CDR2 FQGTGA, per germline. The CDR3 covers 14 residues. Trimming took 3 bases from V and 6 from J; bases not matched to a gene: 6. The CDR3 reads CASSLDRGKFEQYF. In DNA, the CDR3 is TGTGCCAGCAGCTTGGACAGGGGAAAATTCGAGCAGTACTTC.

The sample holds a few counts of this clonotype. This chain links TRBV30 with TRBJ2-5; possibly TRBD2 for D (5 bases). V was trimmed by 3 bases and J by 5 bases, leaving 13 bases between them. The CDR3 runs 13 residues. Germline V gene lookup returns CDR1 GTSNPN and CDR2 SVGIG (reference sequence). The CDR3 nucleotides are TGTGCCTGGAGCGGGTCACGGGGTGAGACCCAGTACTTC. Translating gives CAWSGSRGETQYF.

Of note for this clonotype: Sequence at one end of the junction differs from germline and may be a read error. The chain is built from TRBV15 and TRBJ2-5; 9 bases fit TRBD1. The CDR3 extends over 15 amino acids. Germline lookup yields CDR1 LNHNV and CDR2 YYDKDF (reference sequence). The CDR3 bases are TGTGCCACCGGCAGCCCGGGACAGGGAGGGAAGACCCAGTACTTC. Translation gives CATGSPGQGGKTQYF.

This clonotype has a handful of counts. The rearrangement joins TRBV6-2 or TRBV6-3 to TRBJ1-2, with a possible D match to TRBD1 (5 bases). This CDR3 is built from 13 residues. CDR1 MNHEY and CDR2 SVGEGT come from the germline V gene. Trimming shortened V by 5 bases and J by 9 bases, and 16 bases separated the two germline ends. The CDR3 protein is CASSAQGEGSYTF. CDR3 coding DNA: TGTGCCAGCAGTGCTCAGGGAGAAGGTAGCTACACCTTC.

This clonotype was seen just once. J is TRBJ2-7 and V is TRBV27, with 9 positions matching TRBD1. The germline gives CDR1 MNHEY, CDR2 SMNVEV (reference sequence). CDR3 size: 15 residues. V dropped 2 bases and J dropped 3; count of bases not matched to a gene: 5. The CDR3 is CASSLMGQGGYEQYF. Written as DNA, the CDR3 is TGTGCCAGCAGTTTAATGGGACAGGGCGGCTACGAGCAGTACTTC.

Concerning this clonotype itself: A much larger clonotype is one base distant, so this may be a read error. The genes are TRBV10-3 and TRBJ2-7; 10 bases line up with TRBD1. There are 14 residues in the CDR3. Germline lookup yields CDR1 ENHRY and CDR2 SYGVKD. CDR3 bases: TGTGTCATCAGTGCGGGGACAGGGGTTGACGAGCAGTACTTC. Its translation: CVISAGTGVDEQYF.

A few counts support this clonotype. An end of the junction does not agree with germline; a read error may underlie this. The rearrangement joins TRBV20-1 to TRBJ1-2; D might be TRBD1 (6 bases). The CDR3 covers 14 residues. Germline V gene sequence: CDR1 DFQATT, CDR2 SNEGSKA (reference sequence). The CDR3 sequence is CSARIPGQTYDYTF. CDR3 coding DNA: TGCAGTGCTAGAATCCCGGGACAAACCTATGACTACACCTTC.

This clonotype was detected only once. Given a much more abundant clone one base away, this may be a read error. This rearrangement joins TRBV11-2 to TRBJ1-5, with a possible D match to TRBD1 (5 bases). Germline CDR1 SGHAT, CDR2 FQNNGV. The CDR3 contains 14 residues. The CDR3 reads CTSSLDRFNQPQHF. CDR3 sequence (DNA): TGTACCAGCAGCTTAGACAGATTCAATCAGCCCCAGCATTTT.

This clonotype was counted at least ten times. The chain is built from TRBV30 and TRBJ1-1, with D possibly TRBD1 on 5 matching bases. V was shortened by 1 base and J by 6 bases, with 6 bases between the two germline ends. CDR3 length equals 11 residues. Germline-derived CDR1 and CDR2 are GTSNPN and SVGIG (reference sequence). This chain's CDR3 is CAWSGDSEAFF. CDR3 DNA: TGTGCCTGGAGTGGGGACTCTGAAGCTTTCTTT.

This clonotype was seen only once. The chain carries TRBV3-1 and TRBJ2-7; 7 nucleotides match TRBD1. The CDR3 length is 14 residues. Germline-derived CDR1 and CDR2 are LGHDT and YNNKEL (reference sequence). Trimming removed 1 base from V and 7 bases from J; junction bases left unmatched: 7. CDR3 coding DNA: TGTGCCAGCAGCCAAGTCTCGACCAGGGGGGAGCAGTACTTC. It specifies CASSQVSTRGEQYF.

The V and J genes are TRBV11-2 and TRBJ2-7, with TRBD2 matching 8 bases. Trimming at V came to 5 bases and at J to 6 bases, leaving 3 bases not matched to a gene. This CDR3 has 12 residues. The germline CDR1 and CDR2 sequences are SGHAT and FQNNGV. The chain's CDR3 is CASSAGRVEQYF. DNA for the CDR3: TGTGCCAGCAGCGCCGGGAGGGTCGAGCAGTACTTC. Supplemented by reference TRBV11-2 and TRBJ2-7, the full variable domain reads EAGVAQSPRYKIIEKRQSVAFWCNPISGHATLYWYQQILGQGPKLLIQFQNNGVVDDSQLPKDRFSAERLKGVDSTLKIQPAKLEDSAVYLCASSAGRVEQYFGPGTRLTVT.